The entry that follows covers one TCR beta chain sequence. The target antigen is unknown. Method: immunoSEQ multiplex PCR; TCRdb's copy keeps in-frame clones and lacks some. The sample records around 140,000 clones, 86% being singletons. The V and J ends lost 6 bases and 0 bases respectively, with 11 bases between them. The CDR3 contains 15 residues. Germline assignment: CDR1 MNHEY and CDR2 SVGAGI. The data originate from a study of Ad26.COV2.S vaccination and SARS-CoV-2 variants. Study-level results: It was vaccine recipients, not placebo recipients, who had the higher spike-specific TCR breadth. The analyses of TCR breadth and depth may have understated the size of total T cell responses. Vaccine and placebo recipients had comparable breadth of non-spike TCRs.

The clonotype originates from a human donor who had recovered from COVID-19. The specimen was peripheral blood, collected after recovery from COVID-19. The chain recombines TRBV6-5 with TRBJ1-4; TRBD1 might be the D (5 bases). For the CDR3, the DNA is TGTGCCAGCAGCGGGACCCTTGCAACTAATGAAAAACTGTTTTTT. This encodes CASSGTLATNEKLFF.